The 29 T cell receptor beta chains in this list originate from one sample, sequenced in a study of cytomegalovirus exposure and HLA in healthy donors. PCR employed 60 Vbeta and 13 Jbeta primers. Produced via immunoSEQ multiplex PCR; TCRdb's table is partial and in-frame only. Here the sample spans about 200,000 clones, more than 75% being singletons. Sequencing was performed on PBMCs. The receptor set was obtained from a woman aged 45 to 65 in good health and CMV-seropositive.

The chain employs TRBV6-1 and TRBJ1-2; no clear D gene. Trimming stripped 1 base from V and 8 bases from J, with 17 bases between. CDR1 and CDR2 (germline): MNHNS, SASEGT. The CDR3 contains 15 residues. The CDR3 sequence: CASSEGSRERLGYTF. CDR3 sequence (DNA): TGTGCCAGCAGTGAAGGTAGCAGAGAGCGATTAGGCTACACCTTC.

The rearrangement links TRBV2 to TRBJ2-5, with 9 bases aligning to TRBD2. CDR1 is SNHLY, CDR2 FYNNEI, per germline. This CDR3 has 15 amino acids. The V gene end was trimmed by 5 bases and the J gene end by 4 bases; junction bases not matched to a gene: 8. The CDR3 region is CASSPQRTSAETQYF. In nucleotides, the CDR3 is TGTGCCAGCAGTCCCCAGAGGACTAGCGCAGAGACCCAGTACTTC.

The genes are TRBV18 and TRBJ2-3; 7 bases line up with TRBD1. Germline trimming cut 4 bases from V and 1 base from J; bases unmatched to any gene: 5. This CDR3 spans 15 amino acids. Germline V gene sequence: CDR1 KGHSH, CDR2 LQKENI. DNA of the CDR3: TGTGCCAGCTCACGACAGGGAGTAGGCACAGATACGCAGTATTTT. Its translation is CASSRQGVGTDTQYF.

V is TRBV28 and J is TRBJ2-1; 7 positions match TRBD2. The length of the CDR3 is 13 residues. From germline, CDR1 is MDHEN and CDR2 SYDVKM. V lost 3 bases to trimming and J lost 7 bases; unmatched junction nucleotides: 3. The CDR3 DNA sequence: TGTGCCAGCAGTTTGGCGGGAGTTAATGAGCAGTTCTTC. It specifies CASSLAGVNEQFF.

V is TRBV6-1 and J is TRBJ2-7; the match to TRBD1 covers 9 bases. The CDR3 has 13 residues. V was clipped by 8 bases and J by 5 bases; unmatched bases: 7. Germline V gene data show CDR1 as MNHNS and CDR2 as SASEGT. The CDR3 here is CASQGQGDDEQYF. Written as DNA, the CDR3 is TGTGCCAGCCAGGGACAGGGTGACGACGAGCAGTACTTC.

The chain is built from TRBV18 and TRBJ2-5; 13 bases map to TRBD2. The CDR3 spans 16 residues. Per germline, CDR1 KGHSH and CDR2 LQKENI. V dropped 6 bases and J dropped 1; count of bases not matched to a gene: 5. CDR3 nucleotide sequence: TGTGCCAGCTCCCCTCGGACTAGCGGGAGCCAAGAGACCCAGTACTTC. Translating gives CASSPRTSGSQETQYF.

This chain connects TRBV29-1 to TRBJ1-3; 7 bases are shared with TRBD1. V was pared by 7 bases and J by 0 bases, with 9 bases of the junction left unmatched. Germline loops: CDR1 SQVTM, CDR2 ANQGSEA. The CDR3 is made up of 15 amino acids. The CDR3 DNA follows: TGCAGCGGCCACTACAGGGGAAGCTCTGGAAACACCATATATTTT. Its translation is CSGHYRGSSGNTIYF.

The chain's CDR3 is CAISEPLAGTGINSPLHF. The CDR3 DNA sequence: TGTGCCATCAGTGAGCCTCTTGCCGGGACAGGGATTAATTCACCCCTCCACTTT. The chain carries TRBV10-3 and TRBJ1-6; 9 bases fit TRBD1. The CDR3 is made up of 18 amino acids. V shed 2 bases and J 6 bases; nucleotides not matched to a gene: 11. Germline CDR1 is ENHRY and CDR2 is SYGVKD.

V usage is TRBV10-3 and J usage is TRBJ2-5; 7 nucleotides match TRBD2. V dropped 2 bases and J dropped 1; count of bases not matched to a gene: 7. This CDR3 is 16 amino acids long. Per germline, CDR1 ENHRY and CDR2 SYGVKD. The CDR3 bases are TGTGCCATCAGTGAGAGTAAGGGAGGGATCCAAGAGACCCAGTACTTC. Amino acids: CAISESKGGIQETQYF.

The V call is TRBV5-1, the J call TRBJ1-4, with 11 bases that match TRBD1. The CDR3 consists of 16 residues. J was trimmed by 4 bases and V by 4 bases; bases with no gene match: 6. Germline values: CDR1 SGHRS, CDR2 YFSETQ. The CDR3 DNA reads as TGCGCCAGCAGCGGAGGGGACAGGGGGAATAATGAAAAACTGTTTTTT. Protein sequence: CASSGGDRGNNEKLFF.

The gene calls are TRBV7-2 and TRBJ2-7; 7 bases line up with TRBD1. The germline gives CDR1 SGHTA, CDR2 FQGNSA. J was trimmed by 6 bases and V by 5 bases; bases with no gene match: 7. There are 13 residues in the CDR3. The CDR3 is CASSRHRGGEQYF. The CDR3 DNA reads TGTGCCAGCAGCCGCCACAGGGGTGGCGAGCAGTACTTC.

The CDR3: CASSLFASGRALDTQYF. The CDR3 nucleotides are TGTGCCAGCAGCTTATTTGCTAGCGGGAGGGCCCTGGATACGCAGTATTTT. The chain is built from TRBV7-9 and TRBJ2-3, with 12 positions matching TRBD2. This CDR3 has 17 amino acids. V shed 2 bases, J shed 6 bases, and the junction held 9 bases outside the gene matches. The germline V gene has CDR1 SEHNR and CDR2 FQNEAQ (reference sequence).

V and J are TRBV30 and TRBJ1-4; D may be TRBD1 (5 bases). The CDR3 runs 12 residues. The V and J ends lost 6 bases and 8 bases respectively, with 13 bases between them. Germline V gene sequence: CDR1 GTSNPN, CDR2 SVGIG (reference sequence). The CDR3 sequence is CACSGGNEKLFF. CDR3 coding DNA: TGTGCCTGTAGCGGGGGAAACGAAAAACTGTTTTTT.

This clone has only a few counts. This chain links TRBV5-1 with TRBJ2-7; 10 bases are shared with TRBD2. J gave up 0 bases and V 4 bases, and 4 bases lay outside the gene matches. Germline CDR1 reads SGHRS; CDR2 reads YFSETQ. The CDR3 totals 15 residues. CDR3 sequence: CASSRIAGGSYEQYF. CDR3 DNA sequence: TGCGCCAGCAGCCGAATAGCGGGAGGCTCCTACGAGCAGTACTTC.

This clone was detected only once. This sequence joins TRBV10-1 and TRBJ1-1, with D maybe TRBD1 (6 bases). Germline V gene lookup returns CDR1 WNHNN and CDR2 SYGVQD (reference sequence). The CDR3 extends over 14 amino acids. The germline V and J ends were trimmed by 7 bases and 3 bases, with 15 bases remaining between them. This CDR3 reads CASNYQRGYTEAFF. The CDR3 DNA sequence: TGCGCCAGCAACTACCAAAGGGGGTACACTGAAGCTTTCTTT.

This chain connects TRBV7-2 to TRBJ1-2, with D possibly being TRBD1 (5 bases). The CDR3 totals 14 residues. The germline CDR1 and CDR2 sequences are SGHTA and FQGNSA. V dropped 1 base and J dropped 6 bases, with 12 bases sitting between them. For the CDR3, the DNA is TGTGCCAGCAGCTTAGGGCCAGGGTTCGATGGCTACACCTTC. The encoded protein is CASSLGPGFDGYTF.

V and J are TRBV7-8 and TRBJ2-7; maybe TRBD1 (5 bases). From germline, CDR1 is SGHVS and CDR2 FQNEAQ. Trimming cost V 3 bases and J 3 bases, with 9 bases left between them. This CDR3 has 13 residues. This CDR3 is CASSFVQDYEQYF. As DNA, the CDR3 is TGTGCCAGCAGCTTCGTACAGGACTACGAGCAGTACTTC.

V usage is TRBV7-9 and J usage is TRBJ1-3, with 8 bases fitting TRBD1. Per the germline V gene, CDR1 is SEHNR and CDR2 is FQNEAQ (reference sequence). The CDR3 has 15 amino acids. Losses at the gene ends were 5 bases for V and 8 bases for J; bases not matched to a gene: 11. The CDR3: CASSLTGQGLDTIYF. In nucleotides, the CDR3 is TGTGCCAGCAGCCTGACCGGACAGGGTTTAGACACCATATATTTT.

This clone was counted a few times. The chain is built from TRBV4-2 and TRBJ2-7; 11 bases line up with TRBD2. This CDR3 region has 15 residues. CDR1 is LGHNA, CDR2 YNFKEQ, per germline. V dropped 1 base and J dropped 4; count of bases not matched to a gene: 3. The CDR3 region is CASSQGGLAAYEQYF. CDR3 bases: TGTGCCAGCAGCCAAGGGGGACTAGCGGCGTACGAGCAGTACTTC.

The chain recombines TRBV27 with TRBJ1-1; a weak D match, TRBD1 (5 bases). The length of the CDR3 is 14 residues. Germline-derived CDR1 and CDR2 are MNHEY and SMNVEV (reference sequence). V lost 0 bases, J lost 5 bases, and 10 bases lay in between. CDR3 sequence reads: CASSLSKGQTEAFF. The CDR3 nucleotides are TGTGCCAGCAGTTTATCGAAGGGGCAGACTGAAGCTTTCTTT.

The V and J genes are TRBV6-6 and TRBJ2-2, with 8 nucleotides matching TRBD2. CDR3 length: 15 residues. The junction had 7 bases not matched to a gene; V was cut back by 4 bases and J by 6 bases. Per the germline V gene, CDR1 is MNHNY and CDR2 is SVGAGI (reference sequence). CDR3 in DNA: TGTGCCAGCAGTTCGCCGGGACTAGGAGCCGGGGAGCTGTTTTTT. This gives the protein CASSSPGLGAGELFF.

The chain uses TRBV19 and TRBJ1-6; D is unclear. V shed 3 bases and J shed 9 bases, with 12 bases lying between them. The CDR3 consists of 14 residues. Germline V gene lookup returns CDR1 LNHDA and CDR2 SQIVND (reference sequence). CDR3 bases: TGTGCCAGTAGTATTACTAATTCGGGTTCACCCCTCCACTTT. Its protein is CASSITNSGSPLHF.

The rearrangement joins TRBV4-3 to TRBJ2-7, with 8 bases lining up with TRBD1. The trim removed 1 base at V and 2 bases at J, leaving 7 bases unmatched. From germline, CDR1 is LGHNA and CDR2 YSLEER. The CDR3 runs 16 residues. The CDR3 bases are TGCGCCAGCAGCCAAGCGGGTGCGACAGGGGCCTACGAGCAGTACTTC. Its translation is CASSQAGATGAYEQYF.

V and J are TRBV6-6 and TRBJ1-3; D call uncertain. CDR1 is MNHNY and CDR2 is SVGAGI in the germline V gene (reference sequence). This CDR3 has 13 residues. The V end lost 7 bases, the J end lost 1 base, and 8 bases lay between the germline ends. The CDR3 nucleotides are TGTGCCAGCACCCGGAGGTCTGGAAACACCATATATTTT. The encoded protein is CASTRRSGNTIYF.

The chain joins TRBV6-5 to TRBJ2-3; TRBD2 aligns across 12 bases. The CDR3 consists of 15 residues. Germline V gene data show CDR1 as MNHEY and CDR2 as SVGAGI. The junction had 4 bases not matched to a gene; V was cut back by 6 bases and J by 3 bases. The CDR3 here is CASRGLAGTTDTQYF. Written as DNA, the CDR3 is TGTGCCAGCAGGGGACTAGCGGGTACTACAGATACGCAGTATTTT.

The CDR3 sequence: CSVKTPGGSDQPQHF. DNA for the CDR3: TGCAGCGTTAAGACGCCGGGGGGCAGCGATCAGCCCCAGCATTTT. This chain connects TRBV29-1 to TRBJ1-5; D may be TRBD1 (6 bases). V was cut by 5 bases and J by 5 bases, with 19 bases left in between. CDR1 is SQVTM, CDR2 ANQGSEA, per germline. The CDR3 consists of 15 residues.

With regard to this clone: Distinct nucleotide sequences in the sample also encode this CDR3. The chain links TRBV4-1 to TRBJ2-1; D perhaps matches TRBD1 (6 bases). This CDR3 has 19 residues. Germline V lookup: CDR1 MGHRA, CDR2 YSYEKL. Trimming left V 0 bases short and J 8 bases short, with 26 bases between. The CDR3 DNA reads as TGCGCCAGCAGCCAAGATAAATCGTGGCGGCCCCCACAGGGAGATGAGCAGTTCTTC. It translates to CASSQDKSWRPPQGDEQFF.

This clone was counted between two and nine times. The chain couples TRBV28 to TRBJ1-5; 8 nucleotides line up with TRBD1. The V gene's germline CDR1 is MDHEN and CDR2 SYDVKM. This CDR3 region has 14 residues. J was trimmed by 5 bases and V by 5 bases; bases with no gene match: 5. The CDR3 is CASSPGTGYQPQHF. The CDR3 nucleotides read TGTGCCAGCAGTCCGGGGACAGGCTATCAGCCCCAGCATTTT. The variable domain in full, completed from reference TRBV28 and TRBJ1-5, reads DVKVTQSSRYLVKRTGEKVFLECVQDMDHENMFWYRQDPGLGLRLIYFSYDVKMKEKGDIPEGYSVSREKKERFSLILESASTNQTSMYLCASSPGTGYQPQHFGDGTRLSIL.

The gene calls are TRBV6-5 and TRBJ1-1; 10 bases fit TRBD1. CDR1 is MNHEY and CDR2 is SVGAGI in the germline V gene. The J segment lost 3 bases and the V segment lost 5 bases, leaving 3 bases of the junction unmatched. CDR3 length: 14 residues. The CDR3 reads CASSRTGGDTEAFF. As DNA, the CDR3 is TGTGCCAGCAGTCGGACAGGGGGAGACACTGAAGCTTTCTTT.